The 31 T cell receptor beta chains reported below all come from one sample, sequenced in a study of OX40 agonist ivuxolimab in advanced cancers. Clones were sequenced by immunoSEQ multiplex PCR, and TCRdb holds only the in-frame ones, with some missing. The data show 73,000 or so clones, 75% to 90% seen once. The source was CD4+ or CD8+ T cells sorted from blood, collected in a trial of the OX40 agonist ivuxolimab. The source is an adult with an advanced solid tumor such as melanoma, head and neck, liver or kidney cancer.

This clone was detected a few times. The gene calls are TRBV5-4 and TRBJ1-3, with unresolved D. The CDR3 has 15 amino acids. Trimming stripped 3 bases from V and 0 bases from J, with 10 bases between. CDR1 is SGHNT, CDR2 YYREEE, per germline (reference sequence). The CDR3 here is CASSSGLNSGNTIYF. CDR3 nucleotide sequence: TGTGCCAGCAGCTCCGGACTCAACTCTGGAAACACCATATATTTT.

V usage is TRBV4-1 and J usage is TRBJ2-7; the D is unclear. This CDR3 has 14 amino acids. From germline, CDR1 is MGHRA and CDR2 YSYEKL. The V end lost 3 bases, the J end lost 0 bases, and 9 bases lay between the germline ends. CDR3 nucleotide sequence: TGCGCCAGCAGCCATGGGCTGGACTCCTACGAGCAGTACGTC. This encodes CASSHGLDSYEQYV.

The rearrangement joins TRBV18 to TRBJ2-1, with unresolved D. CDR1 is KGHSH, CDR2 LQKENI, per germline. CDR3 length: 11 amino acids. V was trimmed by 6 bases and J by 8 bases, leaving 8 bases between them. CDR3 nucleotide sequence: TGTGCCAGCTCGTCGACGTATGAGCAGTTCTTC. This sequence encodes CASSSTYEQFF.

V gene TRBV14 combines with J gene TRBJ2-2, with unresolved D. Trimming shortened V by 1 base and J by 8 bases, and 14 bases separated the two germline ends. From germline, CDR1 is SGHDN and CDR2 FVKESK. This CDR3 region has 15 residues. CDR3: CASSQVLGSLGELFF. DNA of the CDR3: TGTGCCAGCAGCCAAGTGTTGGGATCTCTTGGGGAGCTGTTTTTT.

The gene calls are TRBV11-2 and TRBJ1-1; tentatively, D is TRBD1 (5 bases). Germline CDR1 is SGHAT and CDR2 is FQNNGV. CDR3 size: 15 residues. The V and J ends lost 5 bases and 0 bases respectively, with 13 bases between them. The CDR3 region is CASSSTGTVNTEAFF. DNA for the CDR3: TGTGCCAGCAGCAGTACCGGGACGGTGAACACTGAAGCTTTCTTT.

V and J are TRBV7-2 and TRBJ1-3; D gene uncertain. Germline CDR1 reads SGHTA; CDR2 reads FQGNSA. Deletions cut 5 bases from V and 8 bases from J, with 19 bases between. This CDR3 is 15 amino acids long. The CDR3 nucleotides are TGTGCCAGCAGCCAGACGAGATTAGAGGCAGACACCATATATTTT. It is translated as CASSQTRLEADTIYF. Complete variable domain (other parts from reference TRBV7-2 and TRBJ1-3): GAGVSQSPSNKVTEKGKDVELRCDPISGHTALYWYRQSLGQGLEFLIYFQGNSAPDKSGLPSDRFSAERTGGSVSTLTIQRTQQEDSAVYLCASSQTRLEADTIYFGEGSWLTVV.

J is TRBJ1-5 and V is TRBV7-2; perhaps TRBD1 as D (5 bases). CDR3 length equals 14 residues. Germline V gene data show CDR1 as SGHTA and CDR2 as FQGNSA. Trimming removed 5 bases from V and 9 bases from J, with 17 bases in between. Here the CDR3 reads CASSSRLGERPQHF. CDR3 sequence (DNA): TGTGCCAGCAGCAGCAGATTAGGGGAGCGGCCCCAGCATTTT. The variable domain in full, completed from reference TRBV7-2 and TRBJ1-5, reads GAGVSQSPSNKVTEKGKDVELRCDPISGHTALYWYRQSLGQGLEFLIYFQGNSAPDKSGLPSDRFSAERTGGSVSTLTIQRTQQEDSAVYLCASSSRLGERPQHFGDGTRLSIL.

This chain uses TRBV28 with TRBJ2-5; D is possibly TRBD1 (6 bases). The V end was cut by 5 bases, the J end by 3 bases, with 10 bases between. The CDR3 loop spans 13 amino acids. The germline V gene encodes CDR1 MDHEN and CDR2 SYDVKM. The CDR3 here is CASSIRQEETQYF. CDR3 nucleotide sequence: TGTGCCAGCAGTATCCGACAGGAAGAGACCCAGTACTTC.

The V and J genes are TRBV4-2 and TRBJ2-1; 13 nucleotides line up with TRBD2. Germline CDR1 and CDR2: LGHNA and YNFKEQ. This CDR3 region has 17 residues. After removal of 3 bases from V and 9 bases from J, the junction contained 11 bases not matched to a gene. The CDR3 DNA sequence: TGTGCCAGCAGCCACGACACCGGACTAGCGGGAGCTGGTGAGCAGTTCTTC. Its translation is CASSHDTGLAGAGEQFF.

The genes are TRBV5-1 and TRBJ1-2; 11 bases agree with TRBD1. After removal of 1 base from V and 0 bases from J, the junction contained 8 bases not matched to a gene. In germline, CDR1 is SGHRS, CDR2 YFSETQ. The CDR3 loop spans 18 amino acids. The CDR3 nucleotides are TGCGCCAGCAGCTTGAGCGGGACAGGGGGTAAAGCTAACTATGGCTACACCTTC. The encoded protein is CASSLSGTGGKANYGYTF.

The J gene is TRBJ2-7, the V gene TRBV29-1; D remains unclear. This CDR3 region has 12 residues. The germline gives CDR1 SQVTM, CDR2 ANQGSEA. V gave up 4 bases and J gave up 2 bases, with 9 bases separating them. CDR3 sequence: CSVVSETYEQYF. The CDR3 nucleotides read TGCAGCGTTGTTTCTGAAACCTACGAGCAGTACTTC.

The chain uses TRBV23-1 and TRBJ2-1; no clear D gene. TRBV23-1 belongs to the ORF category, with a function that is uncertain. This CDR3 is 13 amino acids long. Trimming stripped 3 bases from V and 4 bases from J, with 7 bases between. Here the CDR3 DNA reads TGCGCCAGCAGTCAGAGGTCGTACAATGAGCAGTTCTTC. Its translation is CASSQRSYNEQFF.

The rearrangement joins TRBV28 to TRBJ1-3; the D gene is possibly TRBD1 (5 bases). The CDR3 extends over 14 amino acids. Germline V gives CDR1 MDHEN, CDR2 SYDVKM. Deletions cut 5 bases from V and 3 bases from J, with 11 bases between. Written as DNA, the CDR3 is TGTGCCAGCAGTCCCTCCGGGGGTGGAAACACCATATATTTT. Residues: CASSPSGGGNTIYF.

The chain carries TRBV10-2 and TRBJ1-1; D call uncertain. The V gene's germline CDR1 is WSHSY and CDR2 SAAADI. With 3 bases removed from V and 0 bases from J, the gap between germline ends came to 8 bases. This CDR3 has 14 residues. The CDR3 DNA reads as TGCGCCAGCAGTGAATTGACTGTGAACACTGAAGCTTTCTTT. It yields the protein CASSELTVNTEAFF.

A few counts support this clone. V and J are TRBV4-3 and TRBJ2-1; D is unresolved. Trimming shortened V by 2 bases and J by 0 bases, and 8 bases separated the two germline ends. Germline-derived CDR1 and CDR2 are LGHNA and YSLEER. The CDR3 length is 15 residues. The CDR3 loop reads CASSQKLSSYNEQFF. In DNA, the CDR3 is TGCGCCAGCAGCCAAAAATTGAGCTCCTACAATGAGCAGTTCTTC.

Here the CDR3 DNA reads TGTGCCAGCAGCGTTGGACAGGTGGGCCATGAAAAACTGTTTTTT. Translated, it gives CASSVGQVGHEKLFF. This sequence joins TRBV7-2 and TRBJ1-4; 7 nucleotides match TRBD1. V lost 5 bases to trimming and J lost 6 bases; unmatched junction nucleotides: 9. The CDR3 loop spans 15 amino acids. Germline assignment: CDR1 SGHTA and CDR2 FQGNSA. The entire variable domain, with the rest obtained from reference TRBV7-2 and TRBJ1-4, is as follows: GAGVSQSPSNKVTEKGKDVELRCDPISGHTALYWYRQSLGQGLEFLIYFQGNSAPDKSGLPSDRFSAERTGGSVSTLTIQRTQQEDSAVYLCASSVGQVGHEKLFFGSGTQLSVL.

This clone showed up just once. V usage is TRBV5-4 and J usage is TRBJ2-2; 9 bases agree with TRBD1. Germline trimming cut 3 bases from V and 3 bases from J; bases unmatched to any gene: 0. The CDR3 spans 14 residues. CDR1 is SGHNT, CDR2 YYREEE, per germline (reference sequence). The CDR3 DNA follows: TGTGCCAGCAGCTGGGACAGGGACACCGGGGAGCTGTTTTTT. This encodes CASSWDRDTGELFF.

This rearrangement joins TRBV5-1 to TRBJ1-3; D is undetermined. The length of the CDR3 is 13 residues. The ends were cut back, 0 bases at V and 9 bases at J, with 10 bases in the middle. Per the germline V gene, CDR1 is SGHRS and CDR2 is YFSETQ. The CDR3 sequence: CASSLEGESTIYF. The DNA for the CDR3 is TGCGCCAGCAGCTTGGAGGGCGAGAGCACCATATATTTT.

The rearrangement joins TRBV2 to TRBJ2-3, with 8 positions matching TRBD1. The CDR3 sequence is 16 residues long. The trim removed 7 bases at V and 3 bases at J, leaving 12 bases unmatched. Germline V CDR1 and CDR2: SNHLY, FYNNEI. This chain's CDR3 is CASTDIGQGGTDTQYF. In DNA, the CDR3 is TGTGCCAGCACCGATATCGGACAGGGTGGTACAGATACGCAGTATTTT.

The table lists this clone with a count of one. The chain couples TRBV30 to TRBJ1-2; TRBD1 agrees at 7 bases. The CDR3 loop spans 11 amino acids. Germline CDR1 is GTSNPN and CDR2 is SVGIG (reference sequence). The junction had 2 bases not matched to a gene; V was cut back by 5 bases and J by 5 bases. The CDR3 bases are TGTGCCTGGTGGACAGGATATGGCTACACCTTC. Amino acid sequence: CAWWTGYGYTF.

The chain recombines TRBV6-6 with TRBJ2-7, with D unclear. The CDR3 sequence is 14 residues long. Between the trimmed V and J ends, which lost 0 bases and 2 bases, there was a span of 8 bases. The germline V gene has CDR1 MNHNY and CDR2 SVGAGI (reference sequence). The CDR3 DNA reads TGTGCCAGCAGTTACTCGGCCGGAACCTACGAGCAGTACTTC. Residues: CASSYSAGTYEQYF.

As DNA, the CDR3 is TGTGCCAGCCTTCAGGGTTTGGATCAGCCCCAGCATTTT. Protein: CASLQGLDQPQHF. The chain is built from TRBV2 and TRBJ1-5; D is possibly TRBD1 (5 bases). The CDR3 has 13 amino acids. Per the germline V gene, CDR1 is SNHLY and CDR2 is FYNNEI. V was clipped by 8 bases and J by 5 bases, with 13 bases between them.

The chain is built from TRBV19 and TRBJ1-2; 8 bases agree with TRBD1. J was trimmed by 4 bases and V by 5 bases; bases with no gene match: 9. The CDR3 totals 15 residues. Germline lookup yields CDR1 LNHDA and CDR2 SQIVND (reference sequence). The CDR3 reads CASSSPDRAAYGYTF. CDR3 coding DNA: TGTGCCAGTAGTTCGCCGGACAGGGCGGCCTATGGCTACACCTTC.

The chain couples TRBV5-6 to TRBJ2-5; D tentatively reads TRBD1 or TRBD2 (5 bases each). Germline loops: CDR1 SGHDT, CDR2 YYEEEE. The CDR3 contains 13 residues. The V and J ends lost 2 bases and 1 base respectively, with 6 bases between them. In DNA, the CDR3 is TGTGCCAGCAGCTTCGGGACCCAAGAGACCCAGTACTTC. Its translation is CASSFGTQETQYF.

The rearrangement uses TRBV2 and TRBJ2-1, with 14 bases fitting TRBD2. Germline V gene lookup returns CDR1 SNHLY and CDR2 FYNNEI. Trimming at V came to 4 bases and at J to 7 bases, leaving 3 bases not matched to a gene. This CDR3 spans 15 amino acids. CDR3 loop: CASSGRLAGGNEQFF. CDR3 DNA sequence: TGTGCCAGCAGTGGGAGACTAGCGGGAGGGAATGAGCAGTTCTTC.

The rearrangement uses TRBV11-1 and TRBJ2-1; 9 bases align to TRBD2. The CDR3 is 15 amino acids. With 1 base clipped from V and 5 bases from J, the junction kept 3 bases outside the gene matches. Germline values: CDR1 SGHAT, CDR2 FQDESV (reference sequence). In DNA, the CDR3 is TGTGCCAGCAGCTTAGGTTTAGCGGGAGACAATGAGCAGTTCTTC. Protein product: CASSLGLAGDNEQFF. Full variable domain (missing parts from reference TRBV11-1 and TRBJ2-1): EAEVAQSPRYKITEKSQAVAFWCDPISGHATLYWYRQILGQGPELLVQFQDESVVDDSQLPKDRFSAERLKGVDSTLKIQPAELGDSAMYLCASSLGLAGDNEQFFGPGTRLTVL.

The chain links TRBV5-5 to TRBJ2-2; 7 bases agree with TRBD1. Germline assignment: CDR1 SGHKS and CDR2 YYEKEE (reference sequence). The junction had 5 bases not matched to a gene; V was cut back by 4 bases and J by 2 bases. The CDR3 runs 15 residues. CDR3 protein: CASSPGQFNTGELFF. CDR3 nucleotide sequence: TGTGCCAGCAGCCCGGGACAGTTTAACACCGGGGAGCTGTTTTTT.

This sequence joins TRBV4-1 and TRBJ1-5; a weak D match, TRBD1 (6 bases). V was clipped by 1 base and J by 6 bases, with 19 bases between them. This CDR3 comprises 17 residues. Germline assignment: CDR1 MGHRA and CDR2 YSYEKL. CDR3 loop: CASSQVAARGGGQPQHF. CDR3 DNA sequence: TGCGCCAGCAGCCAAGTAGCCGCCAGGGGAGGAGGTCAGCCCCAGCATTTT.

The CDR3 sequence: CASSNRGGGAYEQYV. DNA for the CDR3: TGTGCCAGCAGCAACCGTGGAGGGGGGGCCTACGAGCAGTACGTC. This sequence joins TRBV7-8 and TRBJ2-7, with a possible D match to TRBD2 (7 bases). Germline V CDR1 and CDR2: SGHVS, FQNEAQ. The CDR3 spans 15 residues. V was clipped by 5 bases and J by 2 bases, with 16 bases between them.

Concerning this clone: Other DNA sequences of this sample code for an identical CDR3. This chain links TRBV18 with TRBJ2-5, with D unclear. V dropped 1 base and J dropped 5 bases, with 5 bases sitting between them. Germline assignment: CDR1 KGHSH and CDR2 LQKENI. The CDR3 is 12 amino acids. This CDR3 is CASSPQGETQYF. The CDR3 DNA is TGTGCCAGCTCACCACAAGGCGAGACCCAGTACTTC.

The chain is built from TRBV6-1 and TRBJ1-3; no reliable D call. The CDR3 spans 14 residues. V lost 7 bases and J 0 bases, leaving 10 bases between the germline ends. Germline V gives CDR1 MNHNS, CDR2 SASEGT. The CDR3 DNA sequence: TGTGCCAGCAAAAATCAATACTCTGGAAACACCATATATTTT. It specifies CASKNQYSGNTIYF.